This TCR beta chain was retrieved from a study of cytomegalovirus exposure and HLA in healthy donors. The germline gives CDR1 GTSNPN, CDR2 SVGIG (reference sequence). The ends lost 3 bases at V and 5 bases at J; junction bases unmatched: 7. This CDR3 region has 14 residues. In this sample, this clone turned up a few times. Repertoires were generated with immunoSEQ multiplex PCR, while TCRdb's copy carries only in-frame clones and drops some. The sample holds 150,000 to 200,000 clones, approximately 80% seen once. The TCR was taken from a man aged 25 to 45 in good health and CMV-seropositive. Sequences were obtained from PBMCs. The rearrangement links TRBV30 to TRBJ2-1, with 7 positions matching TRBD2. This CDR3 is CAWSLGLGHNEQFF. Here the CDR3 DNA reads TGTGCCTGGAGCCTTGGACTAGGACACAATGAGCAGTTCTTC.